This passage covers 28 T cell receptor beta chains from one sample sequenced in a study of T cells after yellow fever vaccination. Using its own MiXCR run on the 5' RACE reads, TCRdb lists one record per CDR3 protein. The profile shows 280,000 or so distinct CDR3 sequences, around 10% of them singletons. This material consisted of CD4+ T cells sorted from PBMCs, taken 5 days after the yellow fever booster vaccination. The receptor source for this set is a man between 18 and 35 years old who received the YFV17D yellow fever vaccine.

Only a few counts were recorded for this clonotype. This CDR3 reads CASSLSGSNEKLFF. CDR3 DNA sequence: TGTGCCAGCAGTTTATCGGGATCTAATGAAAAACTGTTTTTT. The chain links TRBV12-3 or TRBV12-4 to TRBJ1-4; D call uncertain. Trimming pared 2 bases from V and 3 bases from J, leaving 7 bases between. The CDR3 has 14 residues.

The gene calls are TRBV5-1 and TRBJ2-3; D is ambiguous. The CDR3 consists of 13 residues. The V gene's germline CDR1 is SGHRS and CDR2 YFSETQ. V was shortened by 1 base and J by 3 bases, with 6 bases between the two germline ends. The CDR3 here is CASSLMSTDTQYF. The CDR3 DNA sequence: TGCGCCAGCAGCTTGATGTCGACAGATACGCAGTATTTT.

This clonotype turned up a few times. The V and J genes are TRBV5-1 and TRBJ1-4; D is perhaps TRBD1 (6 bases). From germline, CDR1 is SGHRS and CDR2 YFSETQ. V lost 2 bases and J lost 5, with 7 bases in between. This CDR3 has 13 amino acids. This chain's CDR3 is CASSLQGNEKLFF. The CDR3 DNA reads as TGCGCCAGCAGCTTACAGGGAAATGAAAAACTGTTTTTT.

This clonotype appeared a few times. V usage is TRBV5-1 and J usage is TRBJ2-3, with a possible D match to TRBD2 (5 bases). Per the germline V gene, CDR1 is SGHRS and CDR2 is YFSETQ. Trimming removed 1 base from V and 4 bases from J, with 19 bases in between. This CDR3 has 17 amino acids. The CDR3 protein is CASSLQLDSLGADTQYF. The CDR3, as DNA: TGCGCCAGCAGCTTGCAACTAGACTCTTTGGGCGCAGATACGCAGTATTTT.

The chain has TRBV10-3 and TRBJ2-7; weak D call: TRBD1 (6 bases). The CDR3 totals 14 residues. Deletions cut 4 bases from V and 4 bases from J, with 14 bases between. CDR1 and CDR2 from the germline V gene are ENHRY and SYGVKD. The CDR3 DNA is TGTGCCATCAGTGGGAGCAGGGGAGAGTACGAGCAGTACGTC. Amino acid sequence: CAISGSRGEYEQYV.

The chain recombines TRBV27 with TRBJ2-7; no clear D gene. V lost 4 bases and J lost 7, with 17 bases in between. The CDR3 length is 14 residues. Germline V gene sequence: CDR1 MNHEY, CDR2 SMNVEV (reference sequence). This CDR3 reads CASSWGPGQTEQYF. DNA of the CDR3: TGTGCCAGCAGTTGGGGTCCGGGCCAAACAGAGCAGTACTTC.

The chain has TRBV6-1 and TRBJ2-7; D is uncertain. Germline V gives CDR1 MNHNS, CDR2 SASEGT. V lost 5 bases and J lost 6, with 14 bases in between. The CDR3 has 13 amino acids. CDR3 in DNA: TGTGCCAGCAGTTCGACGCCCAAGGGCGAGCAGTACGTC. It translates to CASSSTPKGEQYV.

V gene TRBV12-5 combines with J gene TRBJ2-7; maybe TRBD2 (7 bases). This CDR3 is built from 16 residues. Per the germline V gene, CDR1 is LGHNT and CDR2 is FRNRAP. V lost 1 base to trimming and J lost 0 bases, with 13 bases between them. DNA of the CDR3: TGTGCTAGTGGTTTGGCCGAGGGGGGGAGCTCCTACGAGCAGTACTTC. This gives the protein CASGLAEGGSSYEQYF.

The genes are TRBV6-2 or TRBV6-3 and TRBJ2-2; weak D call: TRBD1 (5 bases). V was shortened by 6 bases and J by 5 bases, with 16 bases between the two germline ends. This CDR3 contains 15 residues. Germline CDR1 reads MNHEY; CDR2 reads SVGEGT. The CDR3 nucleotides read TGTGCCAGCAGCCCCTGGAACCCAGGGACCGGGGAGCTGTTTTTT. This translates into CASSPWNPGTGELFF.

The rearrangement joins TRBV12-5 to TRBJ1-6; D not certain. Germline V gene lookup returns CDR1 LGHNT and CDR2 FRNRAP. V shed 6 bases and J shed 8 bases, with 11 bases lying between them. The CDR3 loop spans 13 amino acids. The CDR3 nucleotides are TGTGCTAGTGGATCGTTGGGCTATTCACCCCTCCACTTT. As protein: CASGSLGYSPLHF.

V is TRBV7-2 and J is TRBJ2-5; possible D gene TRBD2, 7 bases. V lost 1 base and J 5 bases, leaving 14 bases between the germline ends. The germline V gene encodes CDR1 SGHTA and CDR2 FQGNSA. The CDR3 is made up of 15 amino acids. CDR3 sequence reads: CASSLEGGRWETQYF. CDR3 DNA: TGTGCCAGCAGCTTAGAGGGGGGGCGATGGGAGACCCAGTACTTC.

V gene TRBV20-1 combines with J gene TRBJ2-7, with a possible D match to TRBD1 (5 bases). V gave up 3 bases and J gave up 0 bases, with 18 bases separating them. Germline values: CDR1 DFQATT, CDR2 SNEGSKA (reference sequence). The CDR3 runs to 16 residues. The CDR3 region has the DNA TGCAGTGCTAGGCACAGGTCTATGGTCGGCTCCTACGAGCAGTACTTC. Amino acids: CSARHRSMVGSYEQYF.

The table lists this clonotype with many counts. The V and J genes are TRBV19 and TRBJ1-5, with 8 bases lining up with TRBD1. The junction had 6 bases not matched to a gene; V was cut back by 5 bases and J by 6 bases. The germline V gene encodes CDR1 LNHDA and CDR2 SQIVND (reference sequence). The CDR3 is 14 residues long. The CDR3 bases are TGTGCCAGTAGTCCCAGGGGGCTGGGTCAGCCCCAGCATTTT. Amino acids: CASSPRGLGQPQHF. Complete variable domain (other parts from reference TRBV19 and TRBJ1-5): DGGITQSPKYLFRKEGQNVTLSCEQNLNHDAMYWYRQDPGQGLRLIYYSQIVNDFQKGDIAEGYSVSREKKESFPLTVTSAQKNPTAFYLCASSPRGLGQPQHFGDGTRLSIL.

Worth noting for this clonotype: A much larger clonotype is one base distant, so this may be a read error. The chain joins TRBV7-2 to TRBJ2-5; 10 nucleotides align to TRBD2. This CDR3 comprises 15 residues. V trimming: 2 bases; J trimming: 4 bases; junction bases outside the gene matches: 4. Germline V gene lookup returns CDR1 SGHTA and CDR2 FQGNSA. CDR3 in DNA: TGTGCCAGCAGCTTAAGCGGGGGGGCAGGAGAGACCCAGTACTTC. Translation gives CASSLSGGAGETQYF.

This clonotype showed up just a few times. The genes are TRBV5-1 and TRBJ2-5; D might be TRBD2 (5 bases). Trimming shortened V by 0 bases and J by 5 bases, and 20 bases separated the two germline ends. The CDR3 loop spans 17 amino acids. Germline-derived CDR1 and CDR2 are SGHRS and YFSETQ. The DNA for the CDR3 is TGCGCCAGCAGCTTGGCCCTGCGGCACCCCAGAGGGGAGACCCAGTACTTC. It is translated as CASSLALRHPRGETQYF.

This clonotype was seen only a few times. This chain connects TRBV20-1 to TRBJ2-7; a weak D match, TRBD1 (5 bases). Germline V gene sequence: CDR1 DFQATT, CDR2 SNEGSKA (reference sequence). This CDR3 has 12 amino acids. Trimming pared 2 bases from V and 5 bases from J, leaving 10 bases between. The CDR3 DNA reads as TGCAGTGCTAGAAATCAGGGCCACGAGCAGTACGTC. Translation gives CSARNQGHEQYV.

This clonotype was seen a handful of times. The V gene is TRBV24-1, the J gene TRBJ1-2; 8 bases are a match to TRBD1. V dropped 3 bases and J dropped 5; count of bases not matched to a gene: 1. The germline CDR1 and CDR2 sequences are KGHDR and SFDVKD. This CDR3 comprises 13 residues. In DNA, the CDR3 is TGTGCCACCAGTGATGACAGGGGTTATGGCTACACCTTC. Its translation is CATSDDRGYGYTF.

The table lists this clonotype with a few counts. This chain joins TRBV18 and TRBJ2-1; D uncertain. With 0 bases removed from V and 12 bases from J, the gap between germline ends came to 12 bases. This CDR3 is built from 13 residues. The germline CDR1 and CDR2 sequences are KGHSH and LQKENI. The DNA for the CDR3 is TGTGCCAGCTCACCACCGGAGATCTGGGGGCAGTTCTTC. It encodes CASSPPEIWGQFF.

The J gene is TRBJ1-5, the V gene TRBV9; D not certain. V lost 0 bases to trimming and J lost 4 bases, with 11 bases between them. In germline, CDR1 is SGDLS, CDR2 YYNGEE. There are 15 residues in the CDR3. As DNA, the CDR3 is TGTGCCAGCAGCGTAGGCCACGAGAATAATCAGCCCCAGCATTTT. The encoded protein is CASSVGHENNQPQHF. Drawing the rest from reference TRBV9 and TRBJ1-5, the complete variable domain is DSGVTQTPKHLITATGQRVTLRCSPRSGDLSVYWYQQSLDQGLQFLIQYYNGEERAKGNILERFSAQQFPDLHSELNLSSLELGDSALYFCASSVGHENNQPQHFGDGTRLSIL.

The table lists this clonotype with a few counts. The rearrangement joins TRBV23-1 to TRBJ1-5; 8 bases are shared with TRBD1. TRBV23-1 is recorded as an ORF, its role being uncertain. Trimming removed 4 bases from V and 3 bases from J; junction bases left unmatched: 8. The CDR3 length is 16 residues. This CDR3 is CASSLWTGRNNQPQHF. DNA for the CDR3: TGCGCCAGCAGTCTTTGGACAGGGAGAAACAATCAGCCCCAGCATTTT.

This clonotype was counted at least ten times. The chain uses TRBV10-3 and TRBJ1-6; D may be TRBD1 (6 bases). Germline V gives CDR1 ENHRY, CDR2 SYGVKD. This CDR3 comprises 15 residues. Trimming left V 2 bases short and J 7 bases short, with 12 bases between. The CDR3 DNA reads TGTGCCATCAGTGAGGCGAGACAGGAAAATTCACCCCTCCACTTT. This translates into CAISEARQENSPLHF.

This clonotype was detected a few times. The rearrangement uses TRBV18 and TRBJ1-3, with D uncertain. The CDR3 covers 12 residues. Germline V gene sequence: CDR1 KGHSH, CDR2 LQKENI. Trimming took 2 bases from V and 8 from J, leaving 7 bases between them. The DNA of the CDR3 is TGTGCCAGCTCACCATCTAGGGACACCATATATTTT. Amino acids: CASSPSRDTIYF.

This clonotype was found many times. The chain uses TRBV4-2 and TRBJ2-3; 8 positions match TRBD2. The CDR3 length is 14 residues. J gave up 2 bases and V 6 bases, and 4 bases lay outside the gene matches. Germline assignment: CDR1 LGHNA and CDR2 YNFKEQ. The CDR3 reads CASSELAVTDTQYF. CDR3 DNA sequence: TGTGCCAGCAGTGAACTAGCGGTCACAGATACGCAGTATTTT.

This chain links TRBV20-1 with TRBJ2-3, with TRBD1 matching 8 bases. CDR1 is DFQATT and CDR2 is SNEGSKA in the germline V gene (reference sequence). With V trimmed by 4 bases and J by 6 bases, 12 bases remained unmatched. The CDR3 has 15 amino acids. CDR3 region: CSANPLTRGLDTQYF. For the CDR3, the DNA is TGCAGTGCTAACCCCTTAACCAGGGGGCTGGATACGCAGTATTTT.

This clonotype was seen repeatedly, ten times or more. The chain employs TRBV10-3 and TRBJ1-2; 8 bases map to TRBD1. Looked up from germline, CDR1 is ENHRY and CDR2 is SYGVKD. The CDR3 covers 16 residues. The ends lost 3 bases at V and 2 bases at J; junction bases unmatched: 8. CDR3 DNA sequence: TGTGCCATCAGTGATATACCGGGACAGGCAAACTATGGCTACACCTTC. Translated: CAISDIPGQANYGYTF.

This clonotype has only a few counts. V is TRBV6-2 or TRBV6-3 and J is TRBJ2-7; 7 bases align to TRBD1. The germline V gene has CDR1 MNHEY and CDR2 SVGEGT. The CDR3 consists of 12 residues. V lost 7 bases to trimming and J lost 3 bases; unmatched junction nucleotides: 3. The CDR3 region has the DNA TGTGCCAGCAACCAGGGGGACTACGAGCAGTACGTC. It specifies CASNQGDYEQYV.

This clonotype was detected a few times. The chain is built from TRBV11-2 and TRBJ1-1; perhaps TRBD1 as D (5 bases). V was shortened by 5 bases and J by 6 bases, with 16 bases between the two germline ends. From germline, CDR1 is SGHAT and CDR2 FQNNGV. The CDR3 is 14 amino acids. DNA of the CDR3: TGTGCCAGCAGCGAACAGCTGGGGGGAGCTGAAGCTTTCTTT. Its protein product is CASSEQLGGAEAFF.

The chain uses TRBV20-1 and TRBJ1-2, with 9 positions matching TRBD1. CDR1 is DFQATT and CDR2 is SNEGSKA in the germline V gene (reference sequence). This CDR3 spans 12 amino acids. The trim removed 6 bases at V and 6 bases at J, leaving 5 bases unmatched. CDR3 sequence: CSAGQGMDGYTF. The CDR3 nucleotides read TGCAGTGCGGGACAGGGAATGGATGGCTACACCTTC.